This T cell receptor beta chain was sequenced during a study of Ad26.COV2.S vaccination and SARS-CoV-2 variants. The data were produced by immunoSEQ multiplex PCR, yet TCRdb's version contains in-frame clones alone and is incomplete. This table has hundreds of thousands of clones, around 90% appearing once. Treatment meaning: around 19 received Ad26.COV2.S at low or high dose, single or two shots; roughly five received placebo; per-sample allocation not given. After the first vaccine or placebo injection, samples were drawn on day 63. An 18-55-year-old adult in Boston served as donor. The V and J ends lost 2 bases and 2 bases respectively, with 11 bases between them. Looked up from germline, CDR1 is MNHEY and CDR2 is SMNVEV (reference sequence). CDR3 length equals 15 residues.

The specimen comprised peripheral blood, sampled in a trial of Ad26.COV2.S vaccine versus placebo. This TCR came from a person aged 18-60 years who received the Ad26.COV2.S COVID-19 vaccine or a placebo. The rearrangement links TRBV27 to TRBJ2-3; perhaps TRBD1 as D (5 bases). CDR3 protein: CASSLLQGITDTQYF. For the CDR3, the DNA is TGTGCCAGCAGTTTACTCCAGGGAATCACAGATACGCAGTATTTT.